This T cell receptor beta chain was obtained from a study of T cell responses to AZD1222 COVID-19 vaccine. Study-level results: Donors, mostly white British, included more females; clonal diversity was possibly underestimated. Only a handful of people who got AZD1222 tested seropositive at baseline. There were vaccine-associated CD4 TCRs across spike, dominant at 160-218 and 743-854.

A note on this clone: Its antigen is unknown.

The length of the CDR3 is 15 residues. The germline gives CDR1 SGHRS, CDR2 YFSETQ. The V gene lost 1 base and the J gene lost 0 bases, with 10 bases spanning the gap. Doses given second, at about 4 or about 12 weeks, were pooled. Method: immunoSEQ multiplex PCR; TCRdb's copy keeps in-frame clones and lacks some. The data show about 200,000 clones, 91% seen once. The source is an adult who received the AZD1222 COVID-19 vaccine. Sequenced material: peripheral blood, taken 28 days after the second AZD1222 dose. V usage is TRBV5-1 and J usage is TRBJ1-2; D not resolved. The CDR3 nucleotides are TGCGCCAGCAGCTTGTTTCAAGGGACTAACTATGGCTACACCTTC. Amino acid sequence: CASSLFQGTNYGYTF.